These 32 T cell receptor beta chains came from one sample sequenced in a study of technical replicates of blood from several donors. Profiled with immunoSEQ multiplex PCR; TCRdb holds only in-frame clones, not every one. The sample carries some 49,000 clones, about 93% recorded once. Sequenced material: PBMCs. The receptor source for this set is a human donor in good health. Some clones in this sample may be carry-over from other donors' samples.

This chain joins TRBV6-9 and TRBJ2-7; TRBD1 agrees at 8 bases. V dropped 2 bases and J dropped 2; count of bases not matched to a gene: 5. Germline V lookup: CDR1 MNHGY, CDR2 SVAAGI. The CDR3 runs to 15 residues. The CDR3 loop is CASSYRQGITYEQYF. CDR3 DNA sequence: TGTGCCAGCAGTTATCGACAGGGGATTACCTACGAGCAGTACTTC.

This chain connects TRBV18 to TRBJ1-1, with D possibly being TRBD1 (5 bases). The CDR3 loop spans 14 amino acids. In germline, CDR1 is KGHSH, CDR2 LQKENI. Trimming pared 2 bases from V and 5 bases from J, leaving 12 bases between. CDR3: CASSPVGAGTEAFF. Written as DNA, the CDR3 is TGTGCCAGCTCACCAGTTGGGGCCGGGACTGAAGCTTTCTTT.

The V call is TRBV9, the J call TRBJ1-4; D is possibly TRBD1 (5 bases). Germline lookup yields CDR1 SGDLS and CDR2 YYNGEE. This CDR3 contains 14 residues. The V end lost 3 bases, the J end lost 0 bases, and 6 bases lay between the germline ends. CDR3 amino acids: CASSETATNEKLFF. CDR3 sequence (DNA): TGTGCCAGCAGCGAGACAGCAACTAATGAAAAACTGTTTTTT.

J is TRBJ1-1 and V is TRBV30; D is unclear. CDR3 length: 12 amino acids. The germline V and J ends were trimmed by 0 bases and 5 bases, with 7 bases remaining between them. Germline CDR1 is GTSNPN and CDR2 is SVGIG (reference sequence). The CDR3 DNA reads as TGTGCCTGGAGTGTACGAGGGACTGAAGCTTTCTTT. Its protein is CAWSVRGTEAFF. Drawing the rest from reference TRBV30 and TRBJ1-1, the complete variable domain is SQTIHQWPATLVQPVGSPLSLECTVEGTSNPNLYWYRQAAGRGLQLLFYSVGIGQISSEVPQNLSASRPQDRQFILSSKKLLLSDSGFYLCAWSVRGTEAFFGQGTRLTVV.

V usage is TRBV4-1 and J usage is TRBJ2-7, with 9 positions matching TRBD1. Trimming removed 4 bases from V and 2 bases from J; junction bases left unmatched: 6. This CDR3 spans 15 amino acids. Germline V CDR1 and CDR2: MGHRA, YSYEKL. CDR3 loop: CASSRGDRDAYEQYF. CDR3 sequence (DNA): TGCGCCAGCAGCCGGGGGGACAGGGACGCCTACGAGCAGTACTTC.

This chain joins TRBV7-6 and TRBJ2-7, with 8 bases identical to TRBD2. V trimming: 2 bases; J trimming: 6 bases; junction bases outside the gene matches: 3. The CDR3 has 13 residues. The germline V gene encodes CDR1 SGHVS and CDR2 FNYEAQ. This CDR3 is CASSLTGGAEQYF. CDR3 nucleotide sequence: TGTGCCAGCAGCTTAACGGGAGGGGCCGAGCAGTACTTC.

Written as DNA, the CDR3 is TGTGCCAGCAGCCCGAAGAAGGGGCGGAACACCGGGGAGCTGTTTTTT. It yields the protein CASSPKKGRNTGELFF. This chain links TRBV5-8 with TRBJ2-2; the D gene is possibly TRBD1 (5 bases). Germline loops: CDR1 SGHTS, CDR2 YDEGEE. This CDR3 region has 16 residues. With 4 bases removed from V and 1 base from J, the gap between germline ends came to 14 bases.

This clone has more than one count but fewer than ten. This chain joins TRBV10-3 and TRBJ1-1, with D perhaps matching TRBD1 (6 bases). The CDR3 sequence is 13 residues long. Trimming shortened V by 5 bases and J by 4 bases, and 11 bases separated the two germline ends. Germline V gene data show CDR1 as ENHRY and CDR2 as SYGVKD. The DNA for the CDR3 is TGTGCCATCAGTACAGGGCCGGGCACTGAAGCTTTCTTT. Its translation is CAISTGPGTEAFF.

V gene TRBV15 combines with J gene TRBJ2-2; D ambiguous. The CDR3 has 14 residues. Trimming shortened V by 0 bases and J by 4 bases, and 6 bases separated the two germline ends. CDR1 and CDR2 (germline): LNHNV, YYDKDF (reference sequence). CDR3: CATSRDPTTGELFF. The CDR3 nucleotides are TGTGCCACCAGCAGAGATCCTACCACCGGGGAGCTGTTTTTT.

J is TRBJ2-2 and V is TRBV11-2; tentative D call: TRBD1 (6 bases). The CDR3 is 18 amino acids. CDR1 is SGHAT, CDR2 FQNNGV, per germline. V lost 3 bases, J lost 3 bases, and 20 bases lay in between. The CDR3 is CASSLTPGHPPDTGELFF. CDR3 nucleotides: TGTGCCAGCAGCTTGACCCCGGGACACCCTCCTGACACCGGGGAGCTGTTTTTT.

The chain carries TRBV14 and TRBJ2-1; 9 nucleotides match TRBD2. Germline lookup yields CDR1 SGHDN and CDR2 FVKESK. The CDR3 is made up of 15 amino acids. Unmatched junction bases numbered 8, after V lost 4 bases and J lost 7 bases. The CDR3 DNA reads TGTGCCAGCAGCCCTGGGCTAGCGGGAAGGAATGAGCAGTTCTTC. Translated, it gives CASSPGLAGRNEQFF.

This rearrangement joins TRBV5-1 to TRBJ1-3; possibly TRBD1 for D (6 bases). The CDR3 is made up of 15 amino acids. Per germline, CDR1 SGHRS and CDR2 YFSETQ. V shed 0 bases and J shed 0 bases, with 7 bases lying between them. The CDR3 DNA reads as TGCGCCAGCAGCTTGGGACAGGCCTCTGGAAACACCATATATTTT. The encoded protein is CASSLGQASGNTIYF.

V usage is TRBV5-6 and J usage is TRBJ1-4; 7 nucleotides line up with TRBD1. Per the germline V gene, CDR1 is SGHDT and CDR2 is YYEEEE. Trimming took 0 bases from V and 5 from J; bases not matched to a gene: 10. The CDR3 covers 17 residues. The CDR3: CASSLGQGPGGNEKLFF. CDR3 nucleotides: TGTGCCAGCAGCTTGGGACAGGGCCCCGGCGGAAATGAAAAACTGTTTTTT. Variable domain in full (rest from reference TRBV5-6 and TRBJ1-4): DAGVTQSPTHLIKTRGQQVTLRCSPKSGHDTVSWYQQALGQGPQFIFQYYEEEERQRGNFPDRFSGHQFPNYSSELNVNALLLGDSALYLCASSLGQGPGGNEKLFFGSGTQLSVL.

This clone is classed as medium-sized. This CDR3 is CASSPYFQGPDTQYF. The DNA of the CDR3 is TGTGCCAGCAGTCCATACTTCCAGGGTCCAGATACGCAGTATTTT. The chain has TRBV27 and TRBJ2-3; weak D call: TRBD1 (5 bases). CDR1 and CDR2 (germline): MNHEY, SMNVEV (reference sequence). Between the trimmed V and J ends, which lost 5 bases and 4 bases, there was a span of 16 bases. The CDR3 runs 15 residues.

The chain has TRBV11-2 and TRBJ2-1; TRBD2 aligns across 11 bases. The V segment lost 1 base and the J segment 10 bases; nucleotides outside the gene matches: 6. The CDR3 runs 15 residues. Germline CDR1 SGHAT, CDR2 FQNNGV. The CDR3 spells CASSLGLGLAVEQFF. The CDR3, as DNA: TGTGCCAGCAGCTTAGGTCTGGGACTAGCGGTCGAGCAGTTCTTC.

The gene calls are TRBV19 and TRBJ2-1; 10 positions agree with TRBD2. Germline loops: CDR1 LNHDA, CDR2 SQIVND (reference sequence). This CDR3 has 15 amino acids. J gave up 2 bases and V 4 bases, and 2 bases lay outside the gene matches. The CDR3 coding sequence is TGTGCCAGTAGTAATAGCGGGGGGACCTACAATGAGCAGTTCTTC. Its translation: CASSNSGGTYNEQFF. The full variable domain, rest sourced from reference TRBV19 and TRBJ2-1, is DGGITQSPKYLFRKEGQNVTLSCEQNLNHDAMYWYRQDPGQGLRLIYYSQIVNDFQKGDIAEGYSVSREKKESFPLTVTSAQKNPTAFYLCASSNSGGTYNEQFFGPGTRLTVL.

V gene TRBV5-1 combines with J gene TRBJ2-1; a possible D gene is TRBD2 (5 bases). Germline CDR1 and CDR2: SGHRS and YFSETQ. Trimming took off 4 bases at V and 0 bases at J, with 11 bases between the two ends. CDR3 size: 15 residues. CDR3 sequence reads: CASSGLRSSYNEQFF. Here the CDR3 DNA reads TGCGCCAGCAGCGGACTGAGGAGCTCCTACAATGAGCAGTTCTTC.

The V gene is TRBV4-3, the J gene TRBJ2-1; a weak D match, TRBD2 (7 bases). This CDR3 is built from 16 residues. Looked up from germline, CDR1 is LGHNA and CDR2 is YSLEER. The V end was cut by 3 bases, the J end by 9 bases, with 21 bases between. As DNA, the CDR3 is TGCGCCAGCAGCCAGCGGTGGGGGGGCGATCGTCCTGAGCAGTTCTTC. This encodes CASSQRWGGDRPEQFF.

This clone was seen a few times. The chain joins TRBV4-3 to TRBJ2-2, with 8 nucleotides matching TRBD2. V lost 0 bases, J lost 7 bases, and 7 bases stayed unmatched. This CDR3 is 16 amino acids long. Germline V lookup: CDR1 LGHNA, CDR2 YSLEER. CDR3 residues: CASSQEVGRAFGELFF. For the CDR3, the DNA is TGCGCCAGCAGCCAAGAGGTCGGGAGGGCCTTCGGGGAGCTGTTTTTT.

V gene TRBV7-2 combines with J gene TRBJ1-1; D is possibly TRBD1 (5 bases). Trimming pared 4 bases from V and 4 bases from J, leaving 13 bases between. The CDR3 length is 14 residues. Germline V CDR1 and CDR2: SGHTA, FQGNSA. CDR3 nucleotide sequence: TGTGCCAGCAGCTCCAATGCGGGGGTCACTGAAGCTTTCTTT. It codes for CASSSNAGVTEAFF.

This clone was observed a single time. The rearrangement links TRBV7-9 to TRBJ2-7; the match to TRBD2 covers 7 bases. Germline-derived CDR1 and CDR2 are SEHNR and FQNEAQ (reference sequence). The CDR3 contains 15 residues. Losses at the gene ends were 5 bases for V and 2 bases for J; bases not matched to a gene: 9. The CDR3 is CASSLAAGSTYEQYF. The CDR3 region has the DNA TGTGCCAGCAGCCTGGCAGCGGGGAGTACCTACGAGCAGTACTTC.

The chain carries TRBV4-1 and TRBJ2-1; D is ambiguous. Per germline, CDR1 MGHRA and CDR2 YSYEKL. V lost 3 bases to trimming and J lost 0 bases, with 9 bases between them. The CDR3 has 15 residues. The CDR3 loop is CASSHPVSSYNEQFF. CDR3 DNA: TGCGCCAGCAGCCACCCGGTGAGCTCCTACAATGAGCAGTTCTTC.

The CDR3, as DNA: TGTGCCAGCAGTAGTAGCGGGGGGAACTACAATGAGCAGTTCTTC. Translated, it gives CASSSSGGNYNEQFF. The gene calls are TRBV27 and TRBJ2-1, with 10 bases aligning to TRBD2. Trimming cost V 5 bases and J 3 bases; bases outside gene matches: 4. Germline V gene lookup returns CDR1 MNHEY and CDR2 SMNVEV (reference sequence). The CDR3 is 15 amino acids.

Only one count was recorded for this clone. The chain recombines TRBV19 with TRBJ2-1, with 12 bases that match TRBD1. Germline lookup yields CDR1 LNHDA and CDR2 SQIVND (reference sequence). The CDR3 totals 16 residues. The ends lost 1 base at V and 9 bases at J; junction bases unmatched: 7. CDR3 residues: CASSIVRGQGAGEQFF. The CDR3, as DNA: TGTGCCAGTAGTATAGTAAGGGGACAGGGGGCTGGTGAGCAGTTCTTC.

This clone was found once. The chain is built from TRBV10-3 and TRBJ1-2; unclear D gene. CDR1 and CDR2 from the germline V gene are ENHRY and SYGVKD. Trimming shortened V by 2 bases and J by 1 base, and 11 bases separated the two germline ends. This CDR3 is 15 amino acids long. CDR3 in amino acids: CAISEPSGLNYGYTF. The CDR3 region has the DNA TGTGCCATCAGTGAGCCATCCGGTCTTAACTATGGCTACACCTTC.

The chain combines TRBV19 with TRBJ2-1; TRBD2 aligns across 15 bases. The CDR3 is 16 amino acids. CDR1 is LNHDA and CDR2 is SQIVND in the germline V gene (reference sequence). Losses at the gene ends were 1 base for V and 9 bases for J; bases not matched to a gene: 4. The DNA of the CDR3 is TGTGCCAGTAGTATAGTTACGGGACTAGCGGGAGGTGAGCAGTTCTTC. Its protein product is CASSIVTGLAGGEQFF.

The chain links TRBV11-1 to TRBJ2-1; weak D call: TRBD2 (7 bases). Germline V gene sequence: CDR1 SGHAT, CDR2 FQDESV (reference sequence). Trimming took off 6 bases at V and 0 bases at J, with 12 bases between the two ends. The CDR3 loop spans 15 amino acids. The CDR3 loop reads CASSLGGASYNEQFF. The DNA of the CDR3 is TGTGCCAGCAGTCTGGGGGGGGCCTCCTACAATGAGCAGTTCTTC. Full variable domain (missing parts from reference TRBV11-1 and TRBJ2-1): EAEVAQSPRYKITEKSQAVAFWCDPISGHATLYWYRQILGQGPELLVQFQDESVVDDSQLPKDRFSAERLKGVDSTLKIQPAELGDSAMYLCASSLGGASYNEQFFGPGTRLTVL.

The sample holds one count of this clone. The rearrangement links TRBV4-1 to TRBJ2-7, with TRBD1 identical over 9 bases. The CDR3 is 17 amino acids. Germline values: CDR1 MGHRA, CDR2 YSYEKL. Germline trimming cut 5 bases from V and 3 bases from J; bases unmatched to any gene: 14. The CDR3 spells CASSYTGTGSDNYEQYF. CDR3 sequence (DNA): TGCGCCAGCAGCTACACCGGGACAGGGTCCGATAACTACGAGCAGTACTTC.

The chain joins TRBV18 to TRBJ2-7, with D possibly TRBD2 on 5 matching bases. Germline CDR1 and CDR2: KGHSH and LQKENI. V lost 1 base, J lost 2 bases, and 18 bases lay in between. The CDR3 spans 17 residues. The CDR3 region is CASSPRGFPGSPYEQYF. DNA of the CDR3: TGTGCCAGCTCACCACGAGGGTTTCCGGGAAGTCCCTACGAGCAGTACTTC.

The rearrangement uses TRBV15 and TRBJ1-5; D is uncertain. The CDR3 length is 13 residues. The germline V gene has CDR1 LNHNV and CDR2 YYDKDF (reference sequence). V dropped 3 bases and J dropped 4 bases, with 7 bases sitting between them. The CDR3 protein is CATSRGVNQPQHF. The CDR3 DNA follows: TGTGCCACCAGCAGGGGAGTGAATCAGCCCCAGCATTTT.

The chain is built from TRBV7-2 and TRBJ1-2, with TRBD1 matching 8 bases. The CDR3 covers 13 residues. Germline V lookup: CDR1 SGHTA, CDR2 FQGNSA. Losses at the gene ends were 5 bases for V and 7 bases for J; bases not matched to a gene: 6. The CDR3 nucleotides are TGTGCCAGCAGCGCTGGACAGGGAACTGGCTACACCTTC. Its protein product is CASSAGQGTGYTF.

The V and J genes are TRBV7-8 and TRBJ1-2, with 9 bases fitting TRBD1. The germline V gene encodes CDR1 SGHVS and CDR2 FQNEAQ. Germline trimming cut 5 bases from V and 4 bases from J; bases unmatched to any gene: 8. This CDR3 has 15 amino acids. CDR3: CASSPSGQGGYGYTF. The CDR3, as DNA: TGTGCCAGCAGCCCATCGGGACAGGGCGGCTATGGCTACACCTTC.